This TCR beta chain came from a study of blood T cell repertoires in COVID-19 (TCRdb year 2020). As for the study more broadly: The collaborator samples originated in the United States, Italy and Spain and spanned the acute and convalescent phases of COVID-19. The prospective study material was composed of cDNA or gDNA derived from T cells, B-cell-depleted T cells, or PBMCs. Subjects who had been exposed to COVID-19, were actively infected with it, or had recovered from it provided the deeply sampled blood TCRbeta repertoires that made up the dataset. The repertoires were made available in a free public database intended to serve as a resource for research on the immune response to SARS-CoV-2. Samples were obtained from the ongoing ImmuneRACE study (first 160 participants) and from 1,254 subjects provided by 6 global collaborators. The sample metadata nearly always contained a de-identified subject ID, COVID-19 status, age in years and sex. Where HLA class I and class II types were available, the types were taken from metadata supplied by the sample provider, not from assay-based typing. Study-wide findings and limitations: The quantity of clinical and demographic metadata differed by source and by participant and was supplied without curation.

The immunoSEQ Assay, a bias-controlled multiplex PCR, was used to amplify TCRbeta CDR3 regions from genomic DNA. On the authors' methods: The number of nucleated cells in each sample was estimated from the amplification of reference gene primers within the assay. Sequence reads were collapsed and filtered to measure the absolute abundance of every unique TCRbeta CDR3 rearrangement. Productive Simpson clonality was computed per sample as the square root of Simpson's diversity index over productive rearrangements. TCRdb obtained this table from immuneACCESS and retained in-frame rearrangements with V and J assigned. These tables miss some clones; where compared with another copy, unresolved V genes account for less than half of the shortfall, and the remainder is unexplained. The V and J calls and the clone size are those of that table, but D and trimming were determined from the DNA. Recorded for this sample are a few hundred thousand clones; roughly 75% of them occurred a single time. Clones ranked in the top ten supply more than 7% of the sample.

Details on this clone: This receptor's antigen is unknown. No base quality values were provided; no much bigger clone lies one nucleotide off.

The collaborating institutions used their own protocols to collect whole blood in K2EDTA tubes. Collaborator samples were shipped for TCRbeta analysis as frozen whole blood, isolated PBMCs, or DNA extracted from either sample type. According to the germline V gene (reference sequence), CDR1 reads LNHDA and CDR2 reads SQIVND. Taken from cysteine to phenylalanine, the CDR3 has 17 residues. Of all the DNA, just the CDR3 is kept, 51 bases in frame from base 1. The germline ends are 20 bases apart after V is trimmed by 4 bases and J by 4 bases. The rearranged segments are TRBV19 and TRBJ2-1; no D gene is confidently identified. Sequenced sample: peripheral blood. The sequence was obtained from a woman in her seventies with acute or convalescent COVID-19. The CDR3: CASSSRRLPSHYNEQFF. In nucleotide form, the sequence is TGTGCCAGTAGTAGTCGCAGGCTGCCCTCCCATTACAATGAGCAGTTCTTC. The reference TRBV19 and TRBJ2-1 proteins fill in what lies around the CDR3, so the full variable domain reads DGGITQSPKYLFRKEGQNVTLSCEQNLNHDAMYWYRQDPGQGLRLIYYSQIVNDFQKGDIAEGYSVSREKKESFPLTVTSAQKNPTAFYLCASSSRRLPSHYNEQFFGPGTRLTVL.